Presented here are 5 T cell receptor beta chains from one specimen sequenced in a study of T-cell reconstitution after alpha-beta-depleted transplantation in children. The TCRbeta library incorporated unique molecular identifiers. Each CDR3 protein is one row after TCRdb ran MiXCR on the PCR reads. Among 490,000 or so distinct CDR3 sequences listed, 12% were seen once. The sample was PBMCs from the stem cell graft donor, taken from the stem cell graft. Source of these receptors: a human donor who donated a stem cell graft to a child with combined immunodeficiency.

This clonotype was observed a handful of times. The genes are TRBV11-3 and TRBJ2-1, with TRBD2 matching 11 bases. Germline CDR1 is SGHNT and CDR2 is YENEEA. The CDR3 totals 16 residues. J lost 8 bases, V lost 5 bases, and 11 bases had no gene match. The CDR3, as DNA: TGTGCCAGCAGCCTCCGGGGTAGCGGGAGGGTCCATGAGCAGTTCTTC. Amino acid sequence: CASSLRGSGRVHEQFF.

The CDR3 reads CASSLGHPEQYF. The CDR3 DNA sequence: TGTGCCAGCAGTTTAGGACACCCCGAGCAGTACTTC. This chain links TRBV12-3 or TRBV12-4 with TRBJ2-7; D is ambiguous. Trimming removed 1 base at V and 6 bases at J, with 7 bases between. The CDR3 is 12 residues long.

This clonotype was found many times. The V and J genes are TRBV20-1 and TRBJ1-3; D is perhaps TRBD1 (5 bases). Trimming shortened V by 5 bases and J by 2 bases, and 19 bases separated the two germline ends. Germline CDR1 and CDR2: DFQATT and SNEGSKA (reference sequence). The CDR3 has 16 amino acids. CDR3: CSAPQDTRAPGNTIYF. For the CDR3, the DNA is TGCAGTGCTCCTCAGGACACCCGGGCGCCTGGAAACACCATATATTTT.

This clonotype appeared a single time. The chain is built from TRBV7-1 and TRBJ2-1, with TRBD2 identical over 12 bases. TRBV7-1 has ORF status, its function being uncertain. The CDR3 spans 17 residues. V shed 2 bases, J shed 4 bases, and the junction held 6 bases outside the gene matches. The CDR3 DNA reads TGTGCCAGCAGCTCACTAGCGGGAGGGCCCTTGTACAATGAGCAGTTCTTC. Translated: CASSSLAGGPLYNEQFF.

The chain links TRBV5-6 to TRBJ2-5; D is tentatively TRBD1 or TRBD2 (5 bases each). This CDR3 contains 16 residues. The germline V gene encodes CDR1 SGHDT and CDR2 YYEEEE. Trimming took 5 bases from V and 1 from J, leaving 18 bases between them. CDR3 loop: CASRLFGAGPQETQYF. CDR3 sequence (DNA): TGTGCCAGCAGATTGTTCGGGGCAGGGCCCCAAGAGACCCAGTACTTC.